The TCR beta chain described here comes from a study of Ad26.COV2.S vaccination and SARS-CoV-2 variants. Study-wide results and limits: Vaccine recipients had higher spike-specific TCR breadth than placebo recipients. Non-spike TCR breadth showed similarity between vaccine and placebo recipients. Estimates derived from TCR breadth and depth analyses may have underestimated total T cell responses. Reports say spike-specific CD8+ and CD4+ T cell responses covered substantial breadth after vaccination.

V was trimmed by 8 bases and J by 2 bases, leaving 12 bases between them. This CDR3 has 13 residues. Germline lookup yields CDR1 MNHEY and CDR2 SVGAGI. With respect to this clone: What it binds is unknown.

Profiling relied on immunoSEQ multiplex PCR, and the TCRdb table lists in-frame clones only, not all of them. The sample consists of about 350,000 clones, roughly 94% of them appearing once. The sequencing here drew on peripheral blood, taken after recovery from COVID-19. The genes are TRBV6-5 and TRBJ2-5; D call uncertain. This receptor was taken from a human donor who had recovered from COVID-19. CDR3 protein: CASRPHQQETQYF. DNA of the CDR3: TGTGCCAGCCGGCCGCATCAGCAAGAGACCCAGTACTTC.